The T cell receptor (beta chain) described here comes from a study of beta chain features in type 1 diabetes. In its sample, this clone was seen many times. Antigen unknown. The single heparinised draw taken from each donor contained around 100 mL of blood on average. A CD45RO/CCR7/CD25/CD127/CD95/CD27 panel sorted naive, central memory, regulatory and stem cell-like memory CD4+ cells. The germline CDR1 and CDR2 sequences are MNHNS and SASEGT. The germline V and J ends were trimmed by 1 base and 11 bases, with 11 bases remaining between them. The CDR3 totals 12 residues. Findings of the study overall: Individuals with type 1 diabetes displayed fewer insertions and more deletions at VDJ junctions. Moderately but significantly shorter TCRB CDR3s were found in Type 1 diabetes patients in all four CD4+ subsets. The naive, central memory and Treg TCRB repertoires looked more alike in patients than they did in healthy donors.

Expressed TCRB transcripts were sequenced because the entire RNA isolate underwent reverse transcription. Generated by immunoSEQ multiplex PCR, the TCRdb table keeps only in-frame clones and is missing some. The sample carries 300,000 to 450,000 clones, 9.6% recorded once. The source material was central memory CD4+ T cells from blood. The TCR was taken from a man aged 25 to 40 with type 1 diabetes. The rearrangement links TRBV6-1 to TRBJ1-1; no clear D gene. The CDR3 reads CASSEVLAPAFF. CDR3 DNA sequence: TGTGCCAGCAGTGAAGTGCTCGCCCCGGCTTTCTTT.